The source of this T cell receptor (beta chain) is a study of neoadjuvant anti-PD-1 for oral cavity cancer. TCRdb keeps only in-frame clones here, not all; method: immunoSEQ multiplex PCR. This table has fewer than 7,000 clones, around three quarters appearing once. The CDR3 is made up of 16 amino acids. Trimming cost V 0 bases and J 8 bases, with 19 bases left between them. CDR1 and CDR2 (germline): SGHTA, FQGNSA. The material sequenced was PBMCs, taken before nivolumab (anti-PD-1) treatment. This TCR came from a person aged 40 to 85 with oral cavity squamous cell carcinoma. The chain uses TRBV7-2 and TRBJ1-2, with D possibly being TRBD1 (5 bases). DNA of the CDR3: TGTGCCAGCAGCTTAGCGGGGGAGGTGCTGAGCGGCGGCTACACCTTC. Its protein product is CASSLAGEVLSGGYTF.